The text below deals with one T cell receptor beta chain. Clinical history as reported by participants underpinned cohort assignment. The source of the sample is a study of blood T cell repertoires in COVID-19. CDR3 length: 14 amino acids. Per germline, CDR1 SGHNT and CDR2 YYREEE (reference sequence). With 4 bases clipped from V and 3 bases from J, the junction kept 3 bases outside the gene matches. Original handling: Amplifying reference gene primers gave estimates of nucleated cell counts. Using immunoSEQ multiplex PCR, the repertoire was profiled, and TCRdb retains in-frame clones only, with some absent. Clonal size and the V and J genes are those of that table, whereas D and trimming came from the DNA. The table includes roughly 300,000 clones, just over 85% detected once.

The source of this sequence is a middle-aged woman with acute COVID-19. Sequences were obtained from PBMCs or T cells enriched from blood (not recorded which). The rearrangement links TRBV5-4 to TRBJ1-4; 7 bases line up with TRBD1. The CDR3 bases are TGTGCCAGCAGCGCCGGGACAGCTAATGAAAAACTGTTTTTT. Its protein is CASSAGTANEKLFF.